The rows below give T cell receptor beta chains drawn from one sample of a study of a mutant IDH1 vaccine in newly diagnosed glioma. No cognate antigen is known for these TCRs. Sequencing used immunoSEQ multiplex PCR; TCRdb keeps in-frame clones, though not all of them. The sample has tens of thousands of clones, 85% to 90% seen once. The sequences come from PBMCs, collected from a glioma patient whose treatment included an IDH1 peptide vaccine. The receptors shown here come from a man aged 35-49 years with glioma. Both conserved end residues are part of each CDR3. The order of the fields is J gene, V gene, clone size, D gene, CDR3 protein, CDR3 DNA. The D gene is left open where the match is weak. Rows give clone size only sometimes, using once, few, many, or a class for an expanded clone.

j_gene: TRBJ2-1; v_gene: TRBV6-1; abundance: few; d_gene: -; CDR3aa: CASSEGGGSYNEQFF; CDR3nt: TGTGCCAGCAGTGAGGGGGGAGGCTCCTACAATGAGCAGTTCTTC
j_gene: TRBJ1-1; v_gene: TRBV19; abundance: -; d_gene: -; CDR3aa: CASSISGRDARAFF; CDR3nt: TGTGCCAGTAGTATTTCGGGCAGGGACGCCAGAGCTTTCTTT
j_gene: TRBJ2-3; v_gene: TRBV5-4; abundance: -; d_gene: -; CDR3aa: CASSPNPGQRVDTQYF; CDR3nt: TGTGCCAGCAGCCCCAATCCGGGACAAAGGGTGGATACGCAGTATTTT
j_gene: TRBJ1-1; v_gene: TRBV18; abundance: -; d_gene: -; CDR3aa: CASSPGQNTEAFF; CDR3nt: TGTGCCAGCTCACCAGGGCAGAACACTGAAGCTTTCTTT
j_gene: TRBJ1-2; v_gene: TRBV19; abundance: -; d_gene: TRBD1; CDR3aa: CASSIQSGTGEGYTF; CDR3nt: TGTGCCAGTAGTATTCAATCCGGGACAGGGGAAGGCTACACCTTC
j_gene: TRBJ2-1; v_gene: TRBV7-8; abundance: -; d_gene: TRBD2; CDR3aa: CASSLRTSGGHNEQFF; CDR3nt: TGTGCCAGCAGCTTACGAACTAGCGGGGGCCACAATGAGCAGTTCTTC
j_gene: TRBJ1-1; v_gene: TRBV7-8; abundance: -; d_gene: TRBD1; CDR3aa: CASSPRQGNTEAFF; CDR3nt: TGTGCCAGCAGCCCCCGACAGGGGAACACTGAAGCTTTCTTT
j_gene: TRBJ1-1; v_gene: TRBV21-1; abundance: -; d_gene: -; CDR3aa: CASTMGIWRELGAFF; CDR3nt: TGTGCCAGCACCATGGGGATTTGGAGGGAGCTTGGAGCTTTCTTT
j_gene: TRBJ1-4; v_gene: TRBV7-9; abundance: -; d_gene: -; CDR3aa: CASTGAGEKLFF; CDR3nt: TGTGCCAGCACGGGGGCAGGTGAAAAACTGTTTTTT
j_gene: TRBJ1-2; v_gene: TRBV6-6; abundance: -; d_gene: TRBD1; CDR3aa: CATDRGKNYGYTF; CDR3nt: TGTGCCACGGACAGGGGAAAAAACTATGGCTACACCTTC
j_gene: TRBJ1-5; v_gene: TRBV5-5; abundance: -; d_gene: -; CDR3aa: CASSLEQGSNQPQHF; CDR3nt: TGTGCCAGCAGCTTGGAGCAGGGGAGCAATCAGCCCCAGCATTTT
j_gene: TRBJ2-3; v_gene: TRBV11-2; abundance: -; d_gene: -; CDR3aa: CASSPSSSMADTQYF; CDR3nt: TGTGCCAGCAGCCCATCTTCGTCCATGGCGGATACGCAGTATTTT
j_gene: TRBJ1-1; v_gene: TRBV28; abundance: -; d_gene: -; CDR3aa: CASSSGATRGEAFF; CDR3nt: TGTGCCAGCAGTTCAGGGGCCACGCGGGGTGAAGCTTTCTTT
j_gene: TRBJ2-5; v_gene: TRBV19; abundance: -; d_gene: -; CDR3aa: CASRQGRETQYF; CDR3nt: TGTGCCAGTAGACAGGGCCGCGAGACCCAGTACTTC
j_gene: TRBJ2-1; v_gene: TRBV7-2; abundance: -; d_gene: -; CDR3aa: CASTQFLLLNEQFF; CDR3nt: TGTGCCAGCACCCAATTCCTCCTTCTTAATGAGCAGTTCTTC
j_gene: TRBJ2-3; v_gene: TRBV7-9; abundance: -; d_gene: -; CDR3aa: CASSLMGDTQYF; CDR3nt: TGTGCCAGCAGCTTGATGGGAGATACGCAGTATTTT
j_gene: TRBJ1-1; v_gene: TRBV11-3; abundance: -; d_gene: -; CDR3aa: CASSLVPTGNTEAFF; CDR3nt: TGTGCCAGCAGCTTAGTCCCGACAGGGAACACTGAAGCTTTCTTT
j_gene: TRBJ2-5; v_gene: TRBV28; abundance: -; d_gene: -; CDR3aa: CASSFSGFGETQYF; CDR3nt: TGTGCCAGCAGTTTCTCGGGGTTTGGAGAGACCCAGTACTTC
j_gene: TRBJ2-3; v_gene: TRBV6-5; abundance: -; d_gene: TRBD2; CDR3aa: CASSYTGGARTDTQYF; CDR3nt: TGTGCCAGCAGTTACACCGGGGGGGCCCGCACAGATACGCAGTATTTT
j_gene: TRBJ2-2; v_gene: TRBV5-8; abundance: -; d_gene: -; CDR3aa: CASSSGTRRHTGELFF; CDR3nt: TGTGCCAGCAGCTCCGGGACGCGGAGGCACACCGGGGAGCTGTTTTTT
j_gene: TRBJ1-2; v_gene: TRBV6-5; abundance: few; d_gene: TRBD1; CDR3aa: CASSSDRTGYTF; CDR3nt: TGTGCCAGCAGTTCGGACCGGACAGGGTACACCTTC
j_gene: TRBJ1-1; v_gene: TRBV7-2; abundance: -; d_gene: -; CDR3aa: CASRGGDGREAFF; CDR3nt: TGTGCCAGCAGGGGTGGGGACGGTCGAGAAGCTTTCTTT
j_gene: TRBJ2-1; v_gene: TRBV5-1; abundance: once; d_gene: TRBD2; CDR3aa: CASAVGGNNEQFF; CDR3nt: TGCGCCAGCGCCGTGGGGGGGAACAATGAGCAGTTCTTC
j_gene: TRBJ2-7; v_gene: TRBV5-1; abundance: once; d_gene: -; CDR3aa: CASSLAVDSYEQYF; CDR3nt: TGCGCCAGCAGCTTGGCGGTGGATTCCTACGAGCAGTACTTC
j_gene: TRBJ1-2; v_gene: TRBV10-3; abundance: -; d_gene: -; CDR3aa: CAISESLARNYGYTF; CDR3nt: TGTGCCATCAGTGAGTCCCTGGCCAGAAACTATGGCTACACCTTC
j_gene: TRBJ2-7; v_gene: TRBV4-1; abundance: -; d_gene: -; CDR3aa: CASSQASGATGEQYF; CDR3nt: TGCGCCAGCAGCCAGGCCTCGGGGGCCACCGGGGAGCAGTACTTC
j_gene: TRBJ2-1; v_gene: TRBV1; abundance: -; d_gene: -; CDR3aa: CTICSGLAGLSSSYNEQFF; CDR3nt: TGCACCATCTGTTCGGGACTAGCGGGGTTATCGAGCTCCTACAATGAGCAGTTCTTC
j_gene: TRBJ2-5; v_gene: TRBV28; abundance: -; d_gene: -; CDR3aa: CASNPLSSYQETQYF; CDR3nt: TGTGCCAGCAACCCTTTGAGTAGCTACCAAGAGACCCAGTACTTC
j_gene: TRBJ2-7; v_gene: TRBV27; abundance: -; d_gene: TRBD2; CDR3aa: CASSFALAGAYEQYF; CDR3nt: TGTGCCAGCAGTTTCGCGTTGGCGGGAGCCTACGAGCAGTACTTC
j_gene: TRBJ1-1; v_gene: TRBV28; abundance: -; d_gene: -; CDR3aa: CASSETYRVTEAFF; CDR3nt: TGTGCCAGCAGCGAGACCTACAGGGTCACTGAAGCTTTCTTT
j_gene: TRBJ1-4; v_gene: TRBV5-1; abundance: -; d_gene: TRBD1; CDR3aa: CASSTGTGPGSYEKLFF; CDR3nt: TGCGCCAGCAGCACCGGGACAGGGCCTGGAAGTTATGAAAAACTGTTTTTT
j_gene: TRBJ2-5; v_gene: TRBV28; abundance: -; d_gene: -; CDR3aa: CASSLGPGETQYF; CDR3nt: TGTGCCAGCAGTTTGGGACCCGGTGAGACCCAGTACTTC
j_gene: TRBJ2-1; v_gene: TRBV19; abundance: -; d_gene: -; CDR3aa: CASSMKAPSRDNEQFF; CDR3nt: TGTGCCAGTAGTATGAAGGCGCCTTCGAGAGACAATGAGCAGTTCTTC
j_gene: TRBJ1-4; v_gene: TRBV4-1; abundance: -; d_gene: TRBD1; CDR3aa: CASSQVQGEEEKLFF; CDR3nt: TGCGCCAGCAGCCAGGTACAGGGGGAGGAGGAAAAACTGTTTTTT
j_gene: TRBJ1-2; v_gene: TRBV28; abundance: -; d_gene: -; CDR3aa: CAIPLPVGGQGYTF; CDR3nt: TGTGCCATCCCCCTTCCGGTGGGGGGTCAGGGCTACACCTTC
j_gene: TRBJ2-1; v_gene: TRBV29-1; abundance: once; d_gene: -; CDR3aa: CSVVGAREQFF; CDR3nt: TGCAGCGTTGTCGGGGCCCGGGAGCAGTTCTTC
j_gene: TRBJ1-2; v_gene: TRBV5-5; abundance: -; d_gene: -; CDR3aa: CASSLEGRYGYTF; CDR3nt: TGTGCCAGCAGCTTGGAGGGCAGATATGGCTACACCTTC
j_gene: TRBJ2-5; v_gene: TRBV6-1; abundance: once; d_gene: TRBD1; CDR3aa: CASSAGTGYTETQYF; CDR3nt: TGTGCCAGCAGTGCCGGGACAGGTTATACAGAGACCCAGTACTTC
j_gene: TRBJ2-1; v_gene: TRBV18; abundance: few; d_gene: -; CDR3aa: CASSPRAGPNYNEQFF; CDR3nt: TGTGCCAGCTCACCACGGGCTGGACCCAACTACAATGAGCAGTTCTTC
j_gene: TRBJ1-6; v_gene: TRBV5-1; abundance: -; d_gene: TRBD1; CDR3aa: CASSPGQGVTSSSSYNSPLHF; CDR3nt: TGCGCCAGCAGCCCGGGACAGGGGGTCACCTCTTCTAGCTCCTATAATTCACCCCTCCACTTT
j_gene: TRBJ2-5; v_gene: TRBV19; abundance: -; d_gene: TRBD2; CDR3aa: CASSRLAGGPRETQYF; CDR3nt: TGTGCCAGTAGTCGGCTAGCGGGAGGGCCGAGGGAGACCCAGTACTTC
j_gene: TRBJ2-5; v_gene: TRBV9; abundance: -; d_gene: TRBD2; CDR3aa: CASSERGTSGSEETQYF; CDR3nt: TGTGCCAGCAGCGAGAGAGGGACTAGCGGGAGTGAAGAGACCCAGTACTTC
j_gene: TRBJ1-6; v_gene: TRBV6-1; abundance: -; d_gene: -; CDR3aa: CASSEASGVRNSPLHF; CDR3nt: TGTGCCAGCAGTGAAGCGTCCGGGGTTAGGAATTCACCCCTCCACTTT
j_gene: TRBJ1-2; v_gene: TRBV6-1; abundance: -; d_gene: -; CDR3aa: CASRAGHLNNYGYTF; CDR3nt: TGTGCCAGCAGGGCGGGACACCTAAATAACTATGGCTACACCTTC
j_gene: TRBJ2-2; v_gene: TRBV13; abundance: once; d_gene: -; CDR3aa: CASSLSLYTGELFF; CDR3nt: TGTGCCAGCAGCTTATCCCTATACACCGGGGAGCTGTTTTTT
j_gene: TRBJ1-2; v_gene: TRBV28; abundance: once; d_gene: -; CDR3aa: CASSLSLRGYTF; CDR3nt: TGTGCCAGCAGTTTATCGCTCCGAGGCTACACCTTC
j_gene: TRBJ2-3; v_gene: TRBV4-1; abundance: -; d_gene: -; CDR3aa: CASSLTRFSTDTQYF; CDR3nt: TGCGCCAGCAGCCTTACGAGGTTTAGCACAGATACGCAGTATTTT